Shown below are 31 T cell receptor beta chains from a single sample sequenced in a study of blood T cells in healthy people across ages (dated by TCRdb to the mid-2010s). Library creation used 5' RACE. Instrument on record: Illumina HiSeq 2500. A second 7 to 11 cycle PCR used a sample-barcoded 5' primer and a J-beta primer mix. TCRdb ran its own pipeline on the public reads, namely fastp trimming at Q25 and MiXCR clone calling, and kept in-frame beta chains. All rows with the same CDR3 protein become a single entry with the most common DNA and genes. This sample lists hundreds of thousands of distinct CDR3 sequences; roughly 45% were detected once. The ten largest clones add up to roughly 19% of the sample. The sequencing sample was made of blood. All receptors come from a woman in her sixties or seventies in good health.

This clonotype was counted a few times. The rearrangement links TRBV10-3 to TRBJ2-1; 7 bases match TRBD2. Trimming took 5 bases from V and 3 from J; bases not matched to a gene: 4. The CDR3 spans 14 residues. CDR1 is ENHRY, CDR2 SYGVKD, per germline. CDR3 region: CAISTSSGYNEQFF. DNA of the CDR3: TGTGCCATCAGTACATCTAGCGGCTACAATGAGCAGTTCTTC.

This clonotype has just one count. An end of the junction does not agree with germline; a read error may underlie this. The CDR3, as DNA: TGTGCCTGCAGCCAAGGTGGCCTACTAGCGGGAGGGAGGACGCAGTATTTT. Its protein product is CACSQGGLLAGGRTQYF. The J gene is TRBJ2-3, the V gene TRBV4-2; 13 bases line up with TRBD2. Germline loops: CDR1 LGHNA, CDR2 YNFKEQ. The CDR3 runs to 17 residues.

The chain links TRBV5-1 to TRBJ1-1; D is ambiguous. V lost 0 bases, J lost 6 bases, and 9 bases lay in between. The germline CDR1 and CDR2 sequences are SGHRS and YFSETQ. The CDR3 is 13 residues long. CDR3 amino acids: CASSLETIAEAFF. The CDR3 bases are TGCGCCAGCAGCTTGGAGACAATCGCTGAAGCTTTCTTT.

This clonotype was seen a handful of times. V and J are TRBV5-1 and TRBJ2-2, with 16 bases fitting TRBD2. Germline CDR1 and CDR2: SGHRS and YFSETQ. The ends lost 4 bases at V and 4 bases at J; junction bases unmatched: 10. CDR3 length: 19 residues. The CDR3 nucleotides read TGCGCCAGCAGCCTCCTACCGGGACTAGCGGGAGGGACCACCGGGGAGCTGTTTTTT. Amino acids: CASSLLPGLAGGTTGELFF.

The chain joins TRBV7-2 to TRBJ2-4; no firm D call. The better agreement between TRBJ2-5 and the DNA end casts doubt on the J call. The germline CDR1 and CDR2 sequences are SGHTA and FQGNSA. The CDR3 is 14 amino acids. CDR3 region: CASSPELHGQTQYF. For the CDR3, the DNA is TGTGCCAGCAGCCCCGAACTTCACGGACAGACCCAGTACTTC.

This clonotype was detected once. CDR3 residues: CASSYLTKQFF. DNA for the CDR3: TGTGCCAGCAGCTACCTGACTAAGCAGTTCTTC. This chain joins TRBV11-2 and TRBJ2-1; the D gene is possibly TRBD2 (5 bases). CDR1 is SGHAT and CDR2 is FQNNGV in the germline V gene. The V end was cut by 4 bases, the J end by 11 bases, with 9 bases between. CDR3 length: 11 residues.

This clonotype has ten or more counts. The rearrangement uses TRBV10-3 and TRBJ2-5; TRBD1 matches 7 bases. V lost 10 bases, J lost 1 base, and 6 bases stayed unmatched. The CDR3 extends over 13 amino acids. Germline CDR1 is ENHRY and CDR2 is SYGVKD. The CDR3: CANKTGFQETQYF. The CDR3 DNA reads as TGTGCCAACAAGACAGGGTTCCAAGAGACCCAGTACTTC.

A note on this clonotype: This could be a read error, since a much larger clone is one nucleotide away. This rearrangement joins TRBV7-9 to TRBJ2-7; 7 bases fit TRBD2. Germline CDR1 SEHNR, CDR2 FQNEAQ (reference sequence). The J segment lost 7 bases and the V segment lost 1 base, leaving 13 bases of the junction unmatched. The CDR3 covers 16 residues. Here the CDR3 DNA reads TGTGCCAGCAGCTTAGATGCACTAGCGAGATACAATGAGCAGTACTTC. Translation: CASSLDALARYNEQYF.

V usage is TRBV20-1 and J usage is TRBJ2-7; TRBD2 might be the D (5 bases). The J call could be wrong; TRBJ2-4 is a better fit for the DNA end. Looked up from germline, CDR1 is DFQATT and CDR2 is SNEGSKA (reference sequence). The CDR3 has 15 amino acids. The CDR3 reads CSASQGGPYQNIQYF. The CDR3 DNA is TGCAGTGCCTCCCAAGGAGGCCCCTACCAAAACATTCAGTACTTC.

This clonotype has more than one count but fewer than ten. The chain carries TRBV28 and TRBJ1-5; unclear D gene. In germline, CDR1 is MDHEN, CDR2 SYDVKM. Between the trimmed V and J ends, which lost 0 bases and 6 bases, there was a span of 3 bases. The CDR3 is made up of 12 amino acids. CDR3 sequence: CASSLWFQPQHF. CDR3 DNA: TGTGCCAGCAGTTTATGGTTTCAGCCCCAGCATTTT.

There are a few counts of this clonotype. The chain joins TRBV27 to TRBJ2-7, with 15 positions matching TRBD2. J gave up 6 bases and V 3 bases, and 12 bases lay outside the gene matches. The CDR3 consists of 18 residues. Germline CDR1 is MNHEY and CDR2 is SMNVEV (reference sequence). Here the CDR3 reads CASSFNPGLAGGPSEQYF. CDR3 DNA sequence: TGTGCCAGCAGTTTCAATCCCGGACTAGCGGGAGGGCCTTCCGAGCAGTACTTC.

The genes are TRBV3-1 and TRBJ1-1; unclear D gene. V lost 1 base to trimming and J lost 3 bases, with 6 bases between them. This CDR3 spans 13 amino acids. Germline V CDR1 and CDR2: LGHDT, YNNKEL (reference sequence). In DNA form, the CDR3 reads TGTGCCAGCAGCCAAGTTTTGGACACTGAAGCTTTCTTT. Its translation is CASSQVLDTEAFF.

The genes are TRBV27 and TRBJ2-7; 16 bases line up with TRBD2. Looked up from germline, CDR1 is MNHEY and CDR2 is SMNVEV (reference sequence). This CDR3 comprises 18 residues. V was pared by 3 bases and J by 1 base, with 6 bases of the junction left unmatched. CDR3: CASSFEGLAGGYSYEQYF. The CDR3 nucleotides read TGTGCCAGCAGTTTTGAGGGACTAGCGGGAGGGTATTCCTACGAGCAGTACTTC.

This clonotype has ten or more counts. The rearrangement uses TRBV7-9 and TRBJ1-2; 8 positions agree with TRBD1. Germline trimming cut 5 bases from V and 3 bases from J; bases unmatched to any gene: 14. Germline V lookup: CDR1 SEHNR, CDR2 FQNEAQ (reference sequence). CDR3 length equals 17 residues. The CDR3 DNA is TGTGCCAGCAGCCGAGACAGGGGTATTGATCGGGACTATGGCTACACCTTC. It specifies CASSRDRGIDRDYGYTF.

This rearrangement joins TRBV7-7 to TRBJ2-5, with D possibly matching TRBD1 (5 bases). Trimming shortened V by 1 base and J by 3 bases, and 12 bases separated the two germline ends. The CDR3 has 15 amino acids. Per germline, CDR1 SSHAT and CDR2 FNYEAQ (reference sequence). In nucleotides, the CDR3 is TGTGCCAGCAGCTTAGGACAGACCGCTGAAGAGACCCAGTACTTC. This gives the protein CASSLGQTAEETQYF.

J is TRBJ2-1 and V is TRBV5-5, with TRBD1 identical over 7 bases. Per germline, CDR1 SGHKS and CDR2 YYEKEE (reference sequence). J was trimmed by 4 bases and V by 0 bases; bases with no gene match: 4. The CDR3 spans 15 residues. CDR3 in amino acids: CASSLDGTVYNEQFF. CDR3 nucleotides: TGTGCCAGCAGCTTGGACGGGACAGTATACAATGAGCAGTTCTTC.

The rearrangement uses TRBV29-1 and TRBJ2-5, with 14 nucleotides matching TRBD2. V lost 6 bases to trimming and J lost 11 bases; unmatched junction nucleotides: 17. The V gene's germline CDR1 is SQVTM and CDR2 ANQGSEA. This CDR3 region has 16 residues. This CDR3 is CSVPIAGTSGRSEQYF. DNA for the CDR3: TGCAGCGTGCCCATCGCCGGGACTAGCGGGAGAAGTGAGCAGTACTTC.

The rearrangement uses TRBV9 and TRBJ2-3; possibly TRBD2 for D (5 bases). Trimming took 7 bases from V and 0 from J, leaving 15 bases between them. Germline V gene sequence: CDR1 SGDLS, CDR2 YYNGEE. The CDR3 has 15 amino acids. DNA of the CDR3: TGTGCCAGCTCCCCCCTACTAGGCAGCACAGATACGCAGTATTTT. Protein product: CASSPLLGSTDTQYF.

In this sample, this clonotype turned up a few times. This chain links TRBV24-1 with TRBJ2-7, with TRBD1 matching over 9 bases. Germline CDR1 KGHDR, CDR2 SFDVKD. This CDR3 contains 14 residues. V lost 3 bases, J lost 2 bases, and 1 base stayed unmatched. CDR3 sequence (DNA): TGTGCCACCAGTGATACAGGGGGCCCCTACGAGCAGTACTTC. Translating it yields CATSDTGGPYEQYF.

The V gene is TRBV29-1, the J gene TRBJ2-7; D uncertain. TRBJ2-5 matches the DNA end more closely, so the J call is doubtful. This CDR3 comprises 14 residues. CDR1 SQVTM and CDR2 ANQGSEA come from the germline V gene. The CDR3 reads CSVEDSPRQETQYF. The CDR3 DNA is TGCAGCGTTGAAGATAGCCCTAGGCAAGAGACCCAGTACTTC.

The chain has TRBV29-1 and TRBJ2-6; D gene unclear. Per the germline V gene, CDR1 is SQVTM and CDR2 is ANQGSEA. V dropped 1 base and J dropped 0 bases, with 1 base sitting between them. This CDR3 spans 13 amino acids. Here the CDR3 reads CSVEVSGANVLTF. In DNA form, the CDR3 reads TGCAGCGTTGAAGTCTCTGGGGCCAACGTCCTGACTTTC.

The rearrangement uses TRBV6-2 or TRBV6-3 and TRBJ2-7; no clear D. The CDR3 covers 14 residues. The germline gives CDR1 MNHEY, CDR2 SVGEGT. V was cut by 6 bases and J by 3 bases, with 15 bases left in between. CDR3 nucleotides: TGTGCCAGCAGGACGACCCTGGCGGTCTACGAGCAGTACTTC. It specifies CASRTTLAVYEQYF.

This clonotype was seen a few times. J is TRBJ2-1 and V is TRBV9; D is unresolved. Germline loops: CDR1 SGDLS, CDR2 YYNGEE. The CDR3 length is 12 residues. V was trimmed by 0 bases and J by 15 bases, leaving 13 bases between them. This chain's CDR3 is CASSVAAVTPFF. The CDR3 nucleotides are TGTGCCAGCAGCGTAGCCGCTGTTACCCCGTTCTTC.

The CDR3: CASRGGPSYEQYF. CDR3 DNA sequence: TGTGCCAGCCGCGGCGGACCTTCCTACGAGCAGTACTTC. V gene TRBV28 combines with J gene TRBJ2-7; no clear D gene. From germline, CDR1 is MDHEN and CDR2 SYDVKM. The CDR3 totals 13 residues. V was shortened by 8 bases and J by 1 base, with 12 bases between the two germline ends.

This clonotype was counted between two and nine times. This chain links TRBV6-5 with TRBJ2-3, with a weak D call TRBD2 (5 bases). V lost 6 bases to trimming and J lost 1 base, with 8 bases between them. The CDR3 loop spans 13 amino acids. CDR1 MNHEY and CDR2 SVGAGI come from the germline V gene. As DNA, the CDR3 is TGTGCCAGCAGAAAGCGGCGCACAGATACGCAGTATTTT. Translation: CASRKRRTDTQYF.

The V and J genes are TRBV7-7 and TRBJ1-6; a weak D match, TRBD1 (5 bases). The V and J ends lost 11 bases and 4 bases respectively, with 15 bases between them. This CDR3 is built from 14 residues. Germline CDR1 is SSHAT and CDR2 is FNYEAQ (reference sequence). CDR3 residues: CADGGRAYNSPLHF. The CDR3 DNA reads TGTGCCGACGGGGGTCGCGCTTATAATTCACCCCTCCACTTT. Using reference TRBV7-7 and TRBJ1-6 for the parts outside the CDR3, the full variable domain is GAGVSQSPRYKVTKRGQDVTLRCDPISSHATLYWYQQALGQGPEFLTYFNYEAQPDKSGLPSDRFSAERPEGSISTLTIQRTEQRDSAMYRCADGGRAYNSPLHFGNGTRLTVT.

The chain recombines TRBV20-1 with TRBJ2-3, with 12 nucleotides matching TRBD2. The ends lost 3 bases at V and 5 bases at J; junction bases unmatched: 3. Germline values: CDR1 DFQATT, CDR2 SNEGSKA (reference sequence). The CDR3 consists of 14 residues. The CDR3 here is CSASVTSGGDTQYF. The CDR3 DNA reads TGCAGTGCTAGTGTGACTAGCGGGGGAGATACGCAGTATTTT.

The CDR3 DNA follows: TGTGCCAGCAGCACCCGACTAGCGGGAAAGGATGAGCAGTTCTTC. This encodes CASSTRLAGKDEQFF. V and J are TRBV7-2 and TRBJ2-1, with 11 bases fitting TRBD2. Germline V gene sequence: CDR1 SGHTA, CDR2 FQGNSA. With 5 bases clipped from V and 8 bases from J, the junction kept 8 bases outside the gene matches. CDR3 length: 15 amino acids.

This rearrangement joins TRBV6-5 to TRBJ2-1, with D possibly TRBD1 on 5 matching bases. V was shortened by 11 bases and J by 8 bases, with 22 bases between the two germline ends. Germline V gene lookup returns CDR1 MNHEY and CDR2 SVGAGI. The CDR3 spans 14 residues. The CDR3, as DNA: TGTGCCTCAACCGTAGGGGCCCACGGCGATGAGCAGTTCTTC. Protein product: CASTVGAHGDEQFF.

This clonotype was seen repeatedly, ten times or more. The CDR3 nucleotides read TGTGCCAGCAGCTTTTCGGGGGGCCCCTACGAGCAGTACTTC. Amino acids: CASSFSGGPYEQYF. The chain recombines TRBV7-2 with TRBJ2-7; D possibly corresponds to TRBD2 (7 bases). The CDR3 covers 14 residues. V shed 3 bases and J shed 2 bases, with 11 bases lying between them. Germline values: CDR1 SGHTA, CDR2 FQGNSA. Filled out from reference TRBV7-2 and TRBJ2-7, the complete variable domain reads GAGVSQSPSNKVTEKGKDVELRCDPISGHTALYWYRQSLGQGLEFLIYFQGNSAPDKSGLPSDRFSAERTGGSVSTLTIQRTQQEDSAVYLCASSFSGGPYEQYFGPGTRLTVT.

Turning to this clonotype: The junction and the germline gene differ at one end; a read error may be behind it. V and J are TRBV6-2 or TRBV6-3 and TRBJ2-1; tentatively, D is TRBD1 or TRBD2 (5 bases each). In germline, CDR1 is MNHEY, CDR2 SVGEGT. The CDR3 has 15 amino acids. The CDR3 DNA is TGTGCCAGCAGTTTCTGGGACGGAGCCTACAGTGAGCAGTTCTTC. Translating it yields CASSFWDGAYSEQFF.